The T cell receptor (beta chain) described here comes from a study of glioma-infiltrating T cells after dendritic cell vaccination. Study-level background: The vaccine used monocyte-derived dendritic cells pulsed overnight with autologous tumor lysate.

Time point described: after dendritic cell vaccination, including at tumor progression/relapse. No glioblastoma patient carried an isocitrate dehydrogenase mutation. Up to 2 ug genomic DNA was used for TCRB CDR3 amplification. Amplification used 60 V beta primers and 13 J beta primers. Sequencing used immunoSEQ multiplex PCR; TCRdb keeps in-frame clones, though not all of them. The sample holds 75,000 to 85,000 clones, roughly 87% seen once. The TCR comes from a human donor with glioblastoma. The sequencing here drew on blood, taken after dendritic cell vaccination.

CDR3 nucleotide sequence: TGTGCCACCAGCCCCCAGGGGAGGGACATGAACACTGAAGCTTTCTTT. Its translation is CATSPQGRDMNTEAFF. The V call is TRBV15, the J call TRBJ1-1; a possible D gene is TRBD1 (6 bases). This CDR3 is 16 amino acids long. The V gene lost 5 bases and the J gene lost 0 bases, with 16 bases spanning the gap. Germline V CDR1 and CDR2: LNHNV, YYDKDF (reference sequence).